The 24 T cell receptor beta chains below all came from one sample that was sequenced in a study of T cell responses to AZD1222 COVID-19 vaccine. The assay was immunoSEQ multiplex PCR, and TCRdb's table has in-frame clones only and misses some. Here the sample spans 120,000 to 150,000 clones, around 88% being singletons. The sample consisted of peripheral blood, taken on day 0 of MenACWY control vaccination. The receptor source for this set is an adult in good health.

The chain couples TRBV6-5 to TRBJ2-3; 7 bases map to TRBD1. Trimming at V came to 4 bases and at J to 0 bases, leaving 1 base not matched to a gene. This CDR3 comprises 14 residues. The germline gives CDR1 MNHEY, CDR2 SVGAGI. The CDR3 sequence: CASSSTGSTDTQYF. The DNA of the CDR3 is TGTGCCAGCAGTTCGACAGGGAGCACAGATACGCAGTATTTT.

V gene TRBV5-5 combines with J gene TRBJ2-3; the D call may be TRBD1 or TRBD2 (5 bases each). V lost 2 bases and J lost 4, with 14 bases in between. Germline lookup yields CDR1 SGHKS and CDR2 YYEKEE (reference sequence). The CDR3 has 15 residues. The CDR3 is CASSFGALRADTQYF. The CDR3 DNA reads as TGTGCCAGCAGCTTCGGGGCACTTCGGGCAGATACGCAGTATTTT.

The gene calls are TRBV5-4 and TRBJ2-3; D perhaps matches TRBD2 (5 bases). The CDR3 length is 15 residues. V lost 0 bases to trimming and J lost 2 bases, with 10 bases between them. CDR1 is SGHNT and CDR2 is YYREEE in the germline V gene (reference sequence). The CDR3 sequence is CASSLETGNTDTQYF. CDR3 DNA sequence: TGTGCCAGCAGCTTGGAGACGGGGAACACAGATACGCAGTATTTT.

This clone was detected a few times. The V call is TRBV7-2, the J call TRBJ2-7; D unresolved. Germline CDR1 and CDR2: SGHTA and FQGNSA. There are 13 residues in the CDR3. V was pared by 6 bases and J by 3 bases, with 12 bases between. CDR3 bases: TGTGCCAGCAGAAGGGCATCCGTCTACGAGCAGTACTTC. Translating gives CASRRASVYEQYF.

The genes are TRBV30 and TRBJ2-3; TRBD2 might be the D (5 bases). CDR3 size: 14 residues. The germline CDR1 and CDR2 sequences are GTSNPN and SVGIG (reference sequence). V shed 0 bases and J shed 1 base, with 8 bases lying between them. The CDR3 region is CAWSVYGGTDTQYF. The CDR3, as DNA: TGTGCCTGGAGTGTATACGGGGGCACAGATACGCAGTATTTT. Looking up the rest from reference TRBV30 and TRBJ2-3 gives the full variable domain: SQTIHQWPATLVQPVGSPLSLECTVEGTSNPNLYWYRQAAGRGLQLLFYSVGIGQISSEVPQNLSASRPQDRQFILSSKKLLLSDSGFYLCAWSVYGGTDTQYFGPGTRLTVL.

The V and J genes are TRBV19 and TRBJ1-3, with 7 bases aligning to TRBD1. V lost 4 bases to trimming and J lost 0 bases; unmatched junction nucleotides: 9. The CDR3 totals 17 residues. Germline V gene sequence: CDR1 LNHDA, CDR2 SQIVND (reference sequence). CDR3 DNA: TGTGCCAGTAGTAAGCGACAGGGCCAGGCCTCTGGAAACACCATATATTTT. Amino acids: CASSKRQGQASGNTIYF.

This sequence joins TRBV5-6 and TRBJ2-5; tentatively, D is TRBD1 (6 bases). Germline V gene lookup returns CDR1 SGHDT and CDR2 YYEEEE. V lost 4 bases, J lost 1 base, and 17 bases lay in between. This CDR3 region has 16 residues. The CDR3 loop reads CASSLTGNVSQETQYF. The CDR3 coding sequence is TGTGCCAGCAGCCTGACAGGCAACGTGAGCCAAGAGACCCAGTACTTC.

V and J are TRBV4-1 and TRBJ1-1; D remains ambiguous. The CDR3 sequence is 14 residues long. The V end lost 1 base, the J end lost 3 bases, and 9 bases lay between the germline ends. The germline CDR1 and CDR2 sequences are MGHRA and YSYEKL. For the CDR3, the DNA is TGCGCCAGCAGCCAAGTTTCCAGGTACACTGAAGCTTTCTTT. The encoded protein is CASSQVSRYTEAFF.

This clone was counted between two and nine times. The genes are TRBV14 and TRBJ2-3; 13 bases match TRBD2. The CDR3 is made up of 18 amino acids. The junction had 10 bases not matched to a gene; V was cut back by 3 bases and J by 4 bases. Germline V lookup: CDR1 SGHDN, CDR2 FVKESK. The CDR3 spells CASSHAQGLAGDSDTQYF. The DNA of the CDR3 is TGTGCCAGCAGCCATGCTCAAGGACTAGCGGGAGATTCAGATACGCAGTATTTT.

This sequence joins TRBV7-9 and TRBJ1-5; D is uncertain. CDR1 SEHNR and CDR2 FQNEAQ come from the germline V gene (reference sequence). The CDR3 sequence is 13 residues long. V dropped 1 base and J dropped 7 bases, with 8 bases sitting between them. CDR3 nucleotide sequence: TGTGCCAGCAGCTTAGAGGGAATGCAGCCCCAGCATTTT. Protein product: CASSLEGMQPQHF.

V is TRBV28 and J is TRBJ2-7; D gene ambiguous. The CDR3 has 14 amino acids. Trimming removed 6 bases from V and 4 bases from J, with 16 bases in between. Germline V gives CDR1 MDHEN, CDR2 SYDVKM. The CDR3 DNA sequence: TGTGCCAGCAGAACTCCCTTGAGAGGATACGAGCAGTACTTC. It yields the protein CASRTPLRGYEQYF.

The V gene is TRBV24-1, the J gene TRBJ2-7; tentatively, D is TRBD1 (7 bases). The CDR3 is 15 amino acids. Germline values: CDR1 KGHDR, CDR2 SFDVKD. The V gene lost 4 bases and the J gene lost 5 bases, with 17 bases spanning the gap. In DNA, the CDR3 is TGTGCCACCAGTGACCGAAAGACAGGGAGGAACGAGCAGTACTTC. This translates into CATSDRKTGRNEQYF.

In DNA, the CDR3 is TGTGCCAGCAGCGTAGACCGGAACACCGGGGAGCTGTTTTTT. Its protein product is CASSVDRNTGELFF. The V gene is TRBV9, the J gene TRBJ2-2, with D unresolved. From germline, CDR1 is SGDLS and CDR2 YYNGEE. This CDR3 contains 14 residues. Trimming removed 0 bases at V and 1 base at J, with 4 bases between.

The chain uses TRBV6-2 or TRBV6-3 and TRBJ2-3; perhaps TRBD2 as D (6 bases). CDR1 and CDR2 from the germline V gene are MNHEY and SVGEGT. The V end was cut by 4 bases, the J end by 3 bases, with 14 bases between. CDR3 size: 15 residues. The CDR3 sequence: CASSLDWGETDTQYF. Written as DNA, the CDR3 is TGTGCCAGCAGTTTGGACTGGGGGGAGACAGATACGCAGTATTTT.

The V and J genes are TRBV19 and TRBJ2-7; no clear D gene. The CDR3 is 13 amino acids. The germline V and J ends were trimmed by 3 bases and 3 bases, with 9 bases remaining between them. Germline V gene data show CDR1 as LNHDA and CDR2 as SQIVND (reference sequence). This CDR3 reads CASSIGQRYEQYF. The CDR3 DNA sequence: TGTGCCAGTAGTATTGGGCAGCGCTACGAGCAGTACTTC.

The CDR3 loop is CASRGRSGDTQYF. In DNA form, the CDR3 reads TGTGCCAGCAGAGGGAGGTCGGGAGATACGCAGTATTTT. This chain links TRBV2 with TRBJ2-3; a weak D match, TRBD2 (6 bases). The ends were cut back, 6 bases at V and 5 bases at J, with 12 bases in the middle. The CDR3 runs 13 residues. Germline V gives CDR1 SNHLY, CDR2 FYNNEI.

The CDR3 nucleotides are TGTGCCAGCAGCTGGGACAGGGCCCTTGGAGCTTTCTTT. Protein product: CASSWDRALGAFF. This chain uses TRBV7-9 with TRBJ1-1, with TRBD1 matching over 9 bases. CDR3 length equals 13 residues. CDR1 and CDR2 (germline): SEHNR, FQNEAQ (reference sequence). V shed 4 bases and J 10 bases; nucleotides not matched to a gene: 7.

CDR3 loop: CASSLGGDPRTDTQYF. CDR3 DNA sequence: TGTGCCAGCAGCTTAGGAGGTGACCCTCGCACAGATACGCAGTATTTT. This chain joins TRBV7-2 and TRBJ2-3; D not certain. The CDR3 loop spans 16 amino acids. Trimming took 1 base from V and 1 from J, leaving 12 bases between them. Germline CDR1 is SGHTA and CDR2 is FQGNSA.

V gene TRBV28 combines with J gene TRBJ2-3, with 7 bases that match TRBD2. CDR1 and CDR2 from the germline V gene are MDHEN and SYDVKM. There are 15 residues in the CDR3. V lost 5 bases and J lost 2; bases outside the gene matches: 7. CDR3 sequence (DNA): TGTGCCAGCAGTCTGCCGACTAGCTCCACAGATACGCAGTATTTT. This sequence encodes CASSLPTSSTDTQYF.

This chain uses TRBV5-1 with TRBJ2-2; D assignment may be TRBD1 or TRBD2 (5 bases each). CDR1 is SGHRS and CDR2 is YFSETQ in the germline V gene. This CDR3 has 13 residues. The V and J ends lost 5 bases and 7 bases respectively, with 12 bases between them. This CDR3 is CASRAVGDGELFF. CDR3 DNA: TGCGCCAGCAGAGCAGTGGGGGACGGGGAGCTGTTTTTT.

The V gene is TRBV13, the J gene TRBJ1-6; D is ambiguous. Looked up from germline, CDR1 is PRHDT and CDR2 is FYEKMQ (reference sequence). V gave up 7 bases and J gave up 5 bases, with 6 bases separating them. The CDR3 is 12 residues long. This CDR3 is CASKVDNSPLHF. The CDR3 DNA reads as TGTGCCAGCAAGGTTGATAATTCACCCCTCCACTTT.

The CDR3 spells CASEGGNTIYF. As DNA, the CDR3 is TGTGCCAGCGAGGGGGGAAACACCATATATTTT. V and J are TRBV11-3 and TRBJ1-3; D may be TRBD1 (5 bases). The CDR3 totals 11 residues. The V end lost 8 bases, the J end lost 4 bases, and 6 bases lay between the germline ends. Per germline, CDR1 SGHNT and CDR2 YENEEA.

This sequence joins TRBV7-3 and TRBJ2-2; D is possibly TRBD2 (5 bases). This CDR3 region has 18 residues. Looked up from germline, CDR1 is SGHTA and CDR2 is FQGTGA. Trimming shortened V by 5 bases and J by 6 bases, and 25 bases separated the two germline ends. The CDR3 region is CASSPPGSSGAKPGELFF. The CDR3 region has the DNA TGTGCCAGCAGCCCTCCCGGCTCGAGCGGAGCTAAGCCCGGGGAGCTGTTTTTT.

The chain links TRBV28 to TRBJ2-5; D possibly corresponds to TRBD1 (5 bases). CDR1 and CDR2 (germline): MDHEN, SYDVKM. The CDR3 has 15 residues. Between the trimmed V and J ends, which lost 1 base and 5 bases, there was a span of 14 bases. The CDR3 sequence: CASSLSGFIGETQYF. The CDR3 nucleotides are TGTGCCAGCAGTTTATCAGGGTTCATAGGGGAGACCCAGTACTTC.